The rows below give T cell receptor beta chains drawn from one sample of a study of blood T cell repertoires in COVID-19. Repertoires were generated with immunoSEQ multiplex PCR, while TCRdb's copy carries only in-frame clones and drops some. Among over 150,000 clones, approximately 86% were seen once, and the ten largest hold about 2.6%. The sequenced sample consisted of peripheral blood. These receptors were collected from a woman older than 75 with COVID-19, enrolled during active disease. CDR3s include the opening cysteine and the closing phenylalanine or tryptophan. D genes are given only for firm matches. Clone size is given for some rows only: seen once, a few or many times, or a class if the clone is expanded.

.	TRBV6-5	.	TRBJ1-2	TGTGCCAGCAGTCCGCCGGAGGGGTATGGCTACACCTTC	CASSPPEGYGYTF
.	TRBV28	.	TRBJ1-1	TGTGCCAGCAGGCTTGGACTGCGGGGCACTGAAGCTTTCTTT	CASRLGLRGTEAFF
TRBD2	TRBV5-8	.	TRBJ2-7	TGTGCCAGCAGCTGGGGGGGGACCAGGGCCTACGAGCAGTACTTC	CASSWGGTRAYEQYF
.	TRBV2	.	TRBJ2-5	TGTGCCAGCAGTGATCCCCGCCGTGCGGTGGAGACCCAGTACTTC	CASSDPRRAVETQYF
.	TRBV11-3	.	TRBJ2-1	TGTGCCAGCAGCATTGGGGGGTCGCCGAGGAATGAGCAGTTCTTC	CASSIGGSPRNEQFF
.	TRBV28	.	TRBJ1-4	TGTGCCAGCAGCCGACCCAGGGTGGGGGGGACCTCTAATGAAAAACTGTTTTTT	CASSRPRVGGTSNEKLFF
.	TRBV9	.	TRBJ2-7	TGTGCCAGCAGCGTAGATCCTATCCTCGACGAGCAGTACTTC	CASSVDPILDEQYF
.	TRBV29-1	.	TRBJ1-5	TGCAGCGTTGTCTGGACAGTCAATCAGCCCCAGCATTTT	CSVVWTVNQPQHF
.	TRBV3-1/TRBV3-2	.	TRBJ1-5	TGTGCCAGCAGCCAACCCGGAGGTGAGCCCCAGCATTTT	CASSQPGGEPQHF
TRBD1	TRBV7-9	few	TRBJ2-7	TGTGCCAGCAGCGTCGGGACAGCCAGCTCCTACGAGCAGTACTTC	CASSVGTASSYEQYF
TRBD1	TRBV4-3	.	TRBJ1-4	TGCGCCAGCAGCCAAGAAATGGGGAACAGGGGTCAAAAACTGTTTTTT	CASSQEMGNRGQKLFF
.	TRBV7-2	.	TRBJ2-7	TGTGCCAGCAGCTTAGCCGGGGGACGGCACGAGCAGTACTTC	CASSLAGGRHEQYF
.	TRBV7-9	once	TRBJ2-3	TGTGCCAGCAGCTTAGGCCGGCAGGCGACAGATACGCAGTATTTT	CASSLGRQATDTQYF
TRBD1	TRBV19	.	TRBJ2-7	TGTGCCAGTAGTGCTATACAGGGGGTCGGCGAGCAGTACTTC	CASSAIQGVGEQYF
.	TRBV7-7	.	TRBJ2-1	TGTGCTAGCAGCTTAGCGCAGGGCTCCTACAATGAGCAGTTCTTC	CASSLAQGSYNEQFF
TRBD2	TRBV7-3	.	TRBJ2-3	TGTGCCAGCAGCTTAGGGACTAGCGCAGCCACAGATACGCAGTATTTT	CASSLGTSAATDTQYF
.	TRBV29-1	.	TRBJ1-2	TGCAGCGCGGGATCGGGGGGCGGTAGCTATGGCTACACCTTC	CSAGSGGGSYGYTF
.	TRBV5-4	.	TRBJ2-1	TGTGCCAGCAGCTCCGGTGGCGGGATTTCCTACAATGAGCAGTTCTTC	CASSSGGGISYNEQFF
.	TRBV5-4	.	TRBJ2-7	TGTGCCAGCAGCTTGGCCGGGGACTTCACCTACGAGCAGTACTTC	CASSLAGDFTYEQYF
.	TRBV6-2/TRBV6-3	.	TRBJ2-5	TGTGCCAGCAGTTTCGGTCAATTAAAAGGAGGAGAGACCCAGTACTTC	CASSFGQLKGGETQYF
.	TRBV10-3	once	TRBJ1-5	TGTGCCATCAAAGACAGCCTATATAGCAATCAGCCCCAGCATTTT	CAIKDSLYSNQPQHF
.	TRBV7-2	few	TRBJ2-2	TGTGCCAGCAGCTTAGATCACGGGGAGCTGTTTTTT	CASSLDHGELFF
.	TRBV28	.	TRBJ1-1	TGTGCCACCTCGAGGCAGTGGAACACTGAAGCTTTCTTT	CATSRQWNTEAFF
TRBD1	TRBV6-2/TRBV6-3	.	TRBJ2-7	TGTGCCAGCAGTTATCGGGGGACAGGGAAATCCCCCTACGAGCAGTACTTC	CASSYRGTGKSPYEQYF
TRBD1	TRBV15	.	TRBJ2-7	TGTGCCACCAGCAAAGCCCTTGGGGCAGGGGGAGACGAGCAGTACTTC	CATSKALGAGGDEQYF
TRBD1	TRBV27	once	TRBJ1-3	TGTGCCAGCAGTTTCACAGGGGACCCTGGAAACACCATATATTTT	CASSFTGDPGNTIYF
.	TRBV18	.	TRBJ1-5	TGTGCCAGCTCGCTGCTCAGGGGAGAAGGTCAGCCCCAGCATTTT	CASSLLRGEGQPQHF
TRBD1	TRBV28	.	TRBJ2-5	TGTGCCAGCACCCCCTGGGGGACAGGGTGGGGAGAGACCCAGTACTTC	CASTPWGTGWGETQYF
.	TRBV18	.	TRBJ1-1	TGTGCCAGCTCACCGCGCGGGCAGGGGATCACTGAAGCTTTCTTT	CASSPRGQGITEAFF
TRBD1	TRBV27	.	TRBJ1-1	TGTGCCAGCAGTTTATCGATTTTAGACAGGGGAACTGAAGCTTTCTTT	CASSLSILDRGTEAFF
.	TRBV28	.	TRBJ2-7	TGTGCCAGCAGTCTTTCAGGGGGCGGGGGCGTGTACGAGCAGTACTTC	CASSLSGGGGVYEQYF
.	TRBV5-5	.	TRBJ2-7	TGTGCCAGCAGCTTGGAGCCGCCAGCGGCAGGGGCCGAGCAGTACTTC	CASSLEPPAAGAEQYF
TRBD1	TRBV28	.	TRBJ2-7	TGTGCCAGCAGTTTAGGGGACAGGGGACGGTACGAGCAGTACTTC	CASSLGDRGRYEQYF
.	TRBV7-3	.	TRBJ2-1	TGTGCCAGCAGCTTAGGCAGGCAAGGCCACAATGAGCAGTTCTTC	CASSLGRQGHNEQFF
.	TRBV2	once	TRBJ2-7	TGTGCCACAACTACAGGGTTATCCCACGAGCAGTACTTC	CATTTGLSHEQYF
.	TRBV6-6	.	TRBJ1-2	TGTGCCAGCATGGAGGGTGGATATGGCTACACCTTC	CASMEGGYGYTF
.	TRBV24-1	.	TRBJ1-1	TGTGCCACCAGTGACCCCCAGGGGACTGAAGCTTTCTTT	CATSDPQGTEAFF
.	TRBV28	.	TRBJ2-4	TGTGCCAGCACCCCGCAGGGACTGACGTTAGCCAAAAACATTCAGTACTTC	CASTPQGLTLAKNIQYF
.	TRBV6-5	.	TRBJ1-1	TGTGCCAGCAGACCCGGGACTTCGAACACTGAAGCTTTCTTT	CASRPGTSNTEAFF
TRBD2	TRBV3-1/TRBV3-2	once	TRBJ2-7	TGTGCCAGCAGCTTCACTAGCGGGGGGACCAACATATATTACGAGCAGTACTTC	CASSFTSGGTNIYYEQYF
TRBD1	TRBV28	.	TRBJ2-1	TGTGCCAGCAGCCCAATCAAGGGACAGGGCCCCCTCAGCTCCTACAATGAGCAGTTCTTC	CASSPIKGQGPLSSYNEQFF
TRBD1	TRBV12-3/TRBV12-4	.	TRBJ1-2	TGTGCCAGCAGGTTAGGGACAGACTCTGGCTACACCTTC	CASRLGTDSGYTF